A selection of T cell receptor beta chains follows, all from one sample in a study of identical twins. TCRdb used MiXCR to reprocess the 5' RACE reads, holding one entry per CDR3 protein. This sample has some 710,000 distinct CDR3 sequences; roughly 6.2% occur once, and the top ten carry around 2%. The sequenced sample consisted of naive T cells sorted from blood. These receptor sequences come from a man aged 18 to 35 in good health. Both conserved end residues are part of each CDR3. D genes are given only for firm matches. Only part of the rows carry a size: once, few, many, or a class if the clone is expanded.

v_call	cdr3_length	clone_size	j_call	d_call	cdr3_aa	cdr3_nt
TRBV6-2/TRBV6-3	15	many	TRBJ1-5	TRBD1	CASSRLTGSGQPQHF	TGTGCCAGCAGTCGCTTGACAGGGTCGGGCCAGCCCCAGCATTTT
TRBV9	15	many	TRBJ2-1	TRBD2	CASSETSGTPNEQFF	TGTGCCAGCAGCGAGACTAGCGGGACCCCCAATGAGCAGTTCTTC
TRBV10-3	17	few	TRBJ2-6	.	CAISAQRLFPGANVLTF	TGTGCCATCAGTGCCCAGCGACTCTTCCCCGGGGCCAACGTCCTGACTTTC
TRBV10-2	11	.	TRBJ2-1	.	CASEAHNEQFF	TGCGCCAGCGAGGCCCACAATGAGCAGTTCTTC
TRBV2	12	few	TRBJ1-5	.	CASSDDEQPQHF	TGTGCCAGCAGTGACGACGAACAGCCCCAGCATTTT
TRBV28	15	.	TRBJ2-3	.	CASRPGTSLVDTQYF	TGTGCCAGCAGGCCCGGGACCAGCCTCGTGGATACGCAGTATTTT
TRBV12-3/TRBV12-4	14	.	TRBJ2-1	.	CASTATRVRNEQFF	TGTGCCAGCACCGCCACACGGGTACGAAATGAGCAGTTCTTC
TRBV15	11	many	TRBJ2-5	.	CATSRVETQYF	TGTGCCACCAGCAGAGTGGAGACCCAGTACTTC
TRBV20-1	13	many	TRBJ2-5	.	CSAPHGLRETQYF	TGCAGTGCTCCCCACGGCCTCCGGGAGACCCAGTACTTC
TRBV6-5	16	few	TRBJ2-1	.	CASSYEGQGAYNEQFF	TGTGCCAGCAGTTACGAGGGCCAAGGGGCCTACAATGAGCAGTTCTTC
TRBV12-5	14	.	TRBJ2-1	.	CASGPTTGRNEQFF	TGTGCTAGTGGTCCCACGACGGGGAGGAATGAGCAGTTCTTC
TRBV11-1	15	.	TRBJ2-1	.	CASSFRTSRRDEQFF	TGTGCCAGCAGCTTTAGGACTTCCCGACGGGATGAGCAGTTCTTC
TRBV29-1	15	many	TRBJ2-3	TRBD1	CSVVPGQGPTDTQYF	TGCAGCGTGGTCCCGGGACAGGGGCCCACAGATACGCAGTATTTT
TRBV27	14	.	TRBJ2-3	TRBD2	CASSPERERDTQYF	TGTGCCAGCAGTCCCGAGCGGGAGCGGGATACGCAGTATTTT
TRBV7-9	13	.	TRBJ1-1	.	CASGRVARTEAFF	TGTGCCAGCGGGAGAGTGGCTCGCACTGAAGCTTTCTTT
TRBV7-9	16	many	TRBJ2-3	TRBD2	CASSFGTSGSTDTQYF	TGTGCCAGCAGCTTCGGGACTAGCGGGAGCACAGATACGCAGTATTTT
TRBV7-6	18	.	TRBJ2-2	.	CASSLLDRPAGNTGELFF	TGTGCCAGCAGCTTACTAGACAGGCCCGCAGGGAACACCGGGGAGCTGTTTTTT
TRBV19	13	many	TRBJ1-1	.	CASSIGGPIEAFF	TGTGCCAGTAGTATCGGGGGACCGATTGAAGCTTTCTTT
TRBV6-5	17	few	TRBJ1-4	.	CASSYSAMQGPYEKLFF	TGTGCCAGCAGTTACTCGGCTATGCAGGGGCCGTATGAAAAACTGTTTTTT
TRBV27	14	few	TRBJ2-7	TRBD1	CASRPGQGRYEQYF	TGTGCCAGCAGGCCGGGACAGGGTCGCTACGAGCAGTACTTC
TRBV6-2/TRBV6-3	15	few	TRBJ1-1	.	CASSKARNPNTEAFF	TGTGCCAGCAGCAAAGCCAGGAACCCGAACACTGAAGCTTTCTTT
TRBV29-1	14	many	TRBJ2-1	.	CSVDPGTLMNEQFF	TGCAGCGTTGATCCGGGAACCCTTATGAATGAGCAGTTCTTC
TRBV12-3/TRBV12-4	14	.	TRBJ2-7	TRBD1	CASSLVTGVHEQYF	TGTGCCAGCAGTTTAGTGACAGGGGTTCACGAGCAGTACTTC
TRBV6-1	15	many	TRBJ1-1	.	CASSANRRVNTEAFF	TGTGCCAGCAGTGCAAACAGACGGGTGAACACTGAAGCTTTCTTT
TRBV20-1	13	few	TRBJ2-5	TRBD2	CSASVSGEETQYF	TGCAGTGCTTCCGTTAGCGGGGAAGAGACCCAGTACTTC
TRBV11-3	16	.	TRBJ2-1	TRBD2	CASSLESGRAYNEQFF	TGTGCCAGCAGCTTAGAGAGCGGGAGGGCCTACAATGAGCAGTTCTTC
TRBV5-1	15	many	TRBJ2-1	.	CASSLLGIGYNEQFF	TGCGCCAGCAGCTTGCTCGGGATAGGCTACAATGAGCAGTTCTTC
TRBV24-1	16	few	TRBJ2-5	.	CATSDPGGNIQETQYF	TGTGCCACCAGTGATCCAGGAGGGAATATCCAAGAGACCCAGTACTTC
TRBV20-1	14	many	TRBJ2-1	.	CSAREGLADNEQFF	TGCAGTGCTAGAGAGGGGCTAGCCGACAATGAGCAGTTCTTC
TRBV5-1	17	few	TRBJ2-3	TRBD2	CASSFQLTSGAKDTQYF	TGCGCCAGCAGCTTCCAACTAACTAGCGGAGCGAAAGATACGCAGTATTTT
TRBV7-6	18	few	TRBJ2-1	TRBD2	CASSLIPGTSGSVNEQFF	TGTGCCAGCAGCTTAATTCCGGGGACTAGCGGGAGTGTAAATGAGCAGTTCTTC
TRBV12-3/TRBV12-4	13	many	TRBJ1-2	.	CASSLGLRGGYTF	TGTGCCAGCAGTTTAGGGCTCAGGGGCGGCTACACCTTC
TRBV28	14	.	TRBJ2-7	TRBD2	CASTPASGSYEQYF	TGTGCCAGCACCCCGGCTAGCGGGAGTTACGAGCAGTACTTC
TRBV20-1	14	many	TRBJ1-1	.	CSITGPNRKTEAFF	TGCAGTATCACAGGGCCCAATAGGAAAACTGAAGCTTTCTTT
TRBV5-1	16	many	TRBJ2-3	TRBD2	CASSLKPGLVTDTQYF	TGCGCCAGCAGCTTGAAACCGGGACTAGTCACAGATACGCAGTATTTT
TRBV5-5	16	few	TRBJ2-5	TRBD2	CASSRQREGRVGTQYF	TGTGCCAGCAGCCGCCAGCGGGAGGGCCGGGTCGGGACCCAGTACTTC
TRBV5-1	14	many	TRBJ2-5	.	CASSLVRYQETQYF	TGCGCCAGCAGCTTGGTTCGGTACCAAGAGACCCAGTACTTC
TRBV29-1	14	many	TRBJ1-2	.	CSVGTDGAWNGYTF	TGCAGCGTAGGCACGGACGGAGCCTGGAATGGCTACACCTTC
TRBV12-3/TRBV12-4	12	few	TRBJ1-1	.	CASRAFDTEAFF	TGTGCCAGCAGGGCCTTTGACACTGAAGCTTTCTTT
TRBV12-3/TRBV12-4	14	many	TRBJ2-1	TRBD2	CASSLTSGRGGQFF	TGTGCCAGCAGCCTTACTAGCGGGAGGGGTGGGCAGTTCTTC
TRBV14	17	.	TRBJ2-1	TRBD2	CASSPGPGLAGVEGQFF	TGTGCCAGCAGCCCTGGACCGGGACTAGCGGGAGTAGAGGGGCAGTTCTTC
TRBV15	16	few	TRBJ2-1	TRBD1	CATSRDGTGGGNEQFF	TGTGCCACCAGCAGAGACGGGACAGGGGGTGGGAATGAGCAGTTCTTC
TRBV5-1	19	.	TRBJ2-5	.	CASSLVIWEAGPEGETQYF	TGCGCCAGCAGCTTGGTTATCTGGGAGGCGGGCCCAGAGGGAGAGACCCAGTACTTC
TRBV7-6	18	.	TRBJ2-1	.	CASSLGSLSQSSYNEQFF	TGTGCCAGCAGCTTAGGAAGTTTGTCTCAGAGCTCCTACAATGAGCAGTTCTTC
TRBV12-3/TRBV12-4	14	many	TRBJ2-3	.	CASNDRLRTDTQYF	TGTGCCAGCAATGATAGACTGCGCACAGATACGCAGTATTTT
TRBV12-3/TRBV12-4	11	.	TRBJ2-7	.	CASMSGYEQYF	TGTGCCAGCATGAGTGGCTACGAGCAGTACTTC
TRBV11-1	16	many	TRBJ2-1	.	CASSYLALGSYNEQFF	TGTGCCAGCAGCTACCTAGCGCTGGGCTCCTACAATGAGCAGTTCTTC
TRBV6-5	16	.	TRBJ2-6	.	CASSFGLRSGANVLTF	TGTGCCAGCAGTTTCGGACTCCGCTCTGGGGCCAACGTCCTGACTTTC
TRBV7-8	15	few	TRBJ1-5	.	CASSFSRQEGQPQHF	TGTGCCAGCAGCTTTTCTCGTCAGGAAGGTCAGCCCCAGCATTTT
TRBV7-9	15	few	TRBJ2-4	.	CASSPGGGAPNIQYF	TGTGCCAGCAGCCCAGGGGGGGGGGCCCCAAACATTCAGTACTTC
TRBV12-3/TRBV12-4	13	many	TRBJ1-2	.	CASSLLSRRGYTF	TGTGCCAGCAGTTTACTTTCGCGACGCGGCTACACCTTC
TRBV7-6	16	many	TRBJ2-1	TRBD2	CASSSVGLAGNNEQFF	TGTGCCAGCAGTTCCGTTGGACTAGCGGGAAACAATGAGCAGTTCTTC
TRBV10-3	17	few	TRBJ2-4	TRBD2	CAISEVAGGPGKNIQYF	TGTGCCATCAGTGAAGTAGCGGGAGGGCCTGGAAAGAACATTCAGTACTTC